This T cell receptor beta chain was obtained from a study of T cell changes during pregnancy in multiple sclerosis. Sequencing was performed with immunoSEQ multiplex PCR; in TCRdb, only in-frame clones are kept and a portion is missing. This sample yields under 65,000 clones, of which 92% are seen a single time; more than 1.2% belongs to the top ten. V was cut by 2 bases and J by 8 bases, with 12 bases left in between. The germline gives CDR1 GTSNPN, CDR2 SVGIG (reference sequence). The CDR3 is made up of 12 amino acids. The clonotype was recovered from a female donor with multiple sclerosis, enrolled in a pregnancy study. The material sequenced was peripheral blood, taken in the second trimester of pregnancy. The chain has TRBV30 and TRBJ1-2; D is possibly TRBD1 (6 bases). CDR3 residues: CAWSLGAEGYTF. CDR3 DNA: TGTGCCTGGAGTCTGGGGGCGGAGGGCTACACCTTC. Drawing the rest from reference TRBV30 and TRBJ1-2, the complete variable domain is SQTIHQWPATLVQPVGSPLSLECTVEGTSNPNLYWYRQAAGRGLQLLFYSVGIGQISSEVPQNLSASRPQDRQFILSSKKLLLSDSGFYLCAWSLGAEGYTFGSGTRLTVV.